These 24 T cell receptor beta chains share one sample of origin, sequenced in a study of blood T cell repertoires in COVID-19. Generated by immunoSEQ multiplex PCR, the TCRdb table keeps only in-frame clones and is missing some. The data show some 170,000 clones, around 83% seen once. Sequencing was done on a sample of PBMCs or T cells enriched from blood (not recorded which). All receptors come from a man aged 45-65 years who had recovered from COVID-19.

The V and J genes are TRBV27 and TRBJ2-7, with 14 bases aligning to TRBD2. J was trimmed by 6 bases and V by 6 bases; bases with no gene match: 4. CDR3 length: 14 amino acids. CDR1 MNHEY and CDR2 SMNVEV come from the germline V gene (reference sequence). This CDR3 is CASRAGLAGVEQYF. CDR3 sequence (DNA): TGTGCCAGCAGAGCGGGACTAGCGGGGGTCGAGCAGTACTTC.

The chain's CDR3 is CASSLEGGRTKFF. The CDR3 bases are TGTGCCAGCAGCTTAGAGGGAGGCAGGACTAAGTTTTTT. This chain links TRBV7-2 with TRBJ1-4, with no clear D. V was shortened by 1 base and J by 16 bases, with 16 bases between the two germline ends. The CDR3 runs 13 residues. Germline V gives CDR1 SGHTA, CDR2 FQGNSA. Combining the CDR3 with reference TRBV7-2 and TRBJ1-4 gives the whole variable domain GAGVSQSPSNKVTEKGKDVELRCDPISGHTALYWYRQSLGQGLEFLIYFQGNSAPDKSGLPSDRFSAERTGGSVSTLTIQRTQQEDSAVYLCASSLEGGRTKFFGSGTQLSVL.

This clone has only one observation. This sequence joins TRBV6-5 and TRBJ1-3, with unresolved D. The germline V gene encodes CDR1 MNHEY and CDR2 SVGAGI. The CDR3 is made up of 15 amino acids. The ends were cut back, 2 bases at V and 0 bases at J, with 8 bases in the middle. CDR3 DNA: TGTGCCAGCAGTTACCACGACACCTCTGGAAACACCATATATTTT. Translating it yields CASSYHDTSGNTIYF.

The V and J genes are TRBV3-1 (or the pseudogene TRBV3-2) and TRBJ1-4, with 11 positions matching TRBD1. Germline trimming cut 4 bases from V and 7 bases from J; bases unmatched to any gene: 5. The CDR3 is 15 residues long. CDR1 and CDR2 from the germline V gene are LGHDT and YNNKEL (reference sequence). The CDR3 protein is CASSLGQGASEKLFF. The CDR3 coding sequence is TGTGCCAGCAGCCTCGGACAGGGGGCCAGTGAAAAACTGTTTTTT.

The CDR3 is CASSPDRGTSYEQYF. The DNA for the CDR3 is TGTGCCAGCAGCCCCGACAGGGGCACCTCCTACGAGCAGTACTTC. J is TRBJ2-7 and V is TRBV5-4, with 8 bases lining up with TRBD1. Germline values: CDR1 SGHNT, CDR2 YYREEE (reference sequence). The CDR3 totals 15 residues. V was clipped by 4 bases and J by 0 bases; unmatched bases: 6.

The chain uses TRBV7-9 and TRBJ1-1; 8 bases align to TRBD1. The V gene end was trimmed by 5 bases and the J gene end by 6 bases; junction bases not matched to a gene: 11. The CDR3 has 15 amino acids. Germline V gives CDR1 SEHNR, CDR2 FQNEAQ (reference sequence). CDR3 DNA sequence: TGTGCCAGCAGCGAACGAAACAGGGGGAGGGCTGAAGCTTTCTTT. Its protein product is CASSERNRGRAEAFF.

The chain uses TRBV20-1 and TRBJ1-2; D unclear. Germline CDR1 and CDR2: DFQATT and SNEGSKA (reference sequence). Trimming shortened V by 0 bases and J by 6 bases, and 5 bases separated the two germline ends. The length of the CDR3 is 11 residues. The CDR3 spells CSARDLHGYTF. CDR3 DNA: TGCAGTGCTAGAGATCTACATGGCTACACCTTC.

The rearrangement links TRBV19 to TRBJ1-2; D possibly corresponds to TRBD1 (5 bases). The germline V and J ends were trimmed by 4 bases and 5 bases, with 29 bases remaining between them. Per germline, CDR1 LNHDA and CDR2 SQIVND (reference sequence). The CDR3 has 19 residues. DNA for the CDR3: TGTGCCAGTAGTACCACGACAGACCCAAGTTCTTATCGGCGTTATGGCTACACCTTC. Its protein product is CASSTTTDPSSYRRYGYTF.

The chain links TRBV6-1 to TRBJ2-1; 10 bases fit TRBD1. V lost 4 bases and J lost 3; bases outside the gene matches: 3. The germline gives CDR1 MNHNS, CDR2 SASEGT. The CDR3 totals 15 residues. CDR3 bases: TGTGCCAGCAGTGTGGGACAGGGGCACTACAATGAGCAGTTCTTC. Translating gives CASSVGQGHYNEQFF.

The V call is TRBV29-1, the J call TRBJ1-2; 11 bases fit TRBD1. CDR1 is SQVTM and CDR2 is ANQGSEA in the germline V gene. The V segment lost 6 bases and the J segment 2 bases; nucleotides outside the gene matches: 8. The CDR3 is made up of 15 amino acids. CDR3 region: CSVNGQGAVNYGYTF. Here the CDR3 DNA reads TGCAGCGTCAACGGACAGGGGGCAGTCAACTATGGCTACACCTTC.

The V gene is TRBV9, the J gene TRBJ1-4; TRBD1 might be the D (5 bases). Germline V lookup: CDR1 SGDLS, CDR2 YYNGEE. Trimming removed 7 bases at V and 6 bases at J, with 16 bases between. The CDR3 has 14 amino acids. CDR3 DNA sequence: TGTGCCAGCGCAAAAATGGCGGGGGATGAAAAACTGTTTTTT. This codes for CASAKMAGDEKLFF.

Only one count was recorded for this clone. The genes are TRBV7-2 and TRBJ2-1; D possibly corresponds to TRBD2 (5 bases). CDR1 is SGHTA, CDR2 FQGNSA, per germline. The CDR3 consists of 15 residues. Deletions cut 1 base from V and 4 bases from J, with 11 bases between. The CDR3 sequence: CASSLGERTYNEQFF. CDR3 sequence (DNA): TGTGCCAGCAGCTTAGGGGAGCGGACTTACAATGAGCAGTTCTTC.

V is TRBV30 and J is TRBJ2-5; 12 bases agree with TRBD2. The CDR3 has 15 amino acids. Germline CDR1 is GTSNPN and CDR2 is SVGIG (reference sequence). Unmatched junction bases numbered 2, after V lost 2 bases and J lost 1 base. The DNA for the CDR3 is TGTGCCTGGAGTAGGACTAGCGGGATCCAAGAGACCCAGTACTTC. This codes for CAWSRTSGIQETQYF.

As for this clone: The sample has other DNA sequences that encode this CDR3 too. The J gene is TRBJ2-7, the V gene TRBV29-1, with a possible D match to TRBD1 (5 bases). The CDR3 is 12 amino acids. Germline V gene data show CDR1 as SQVTM and CDR2 as ANQGSEA. The ends were cut back, 3 bases at V and 2 bases at J, with 8 bases in the middle. The CDR3 bases are TGCAGCGTTGAGGGGCAGGCCTACGAGCAGTACTTC. Translated, it gives CSVEGQAYEQYF.

V and J are TRBV5-4 and TRBJ1-6, with TRBD1 identical over 8 bases. The CDR3 spans 14 residues. CDR1 and CDR2 from the germline V gene are SGHNT and YYREEE (reference sequence). V lost 4 bases and J lost 9; bases outside the gene matches: 6. The CDR3 DNA follows: TGTGCCAGCAGCCGCGGACAGGGACCTTCACCCCTCCACTTT. Translated, it gives CASSRGQGPSPLHF.

The genes are TRBV3-1 (or the pseudogene TRBV3-2) and TRBJ1-1, with D maybe TRBD1 (5 bases). The CDR3 is 12 residues long. Between the trimmed V and J ends, which lost 4 bases and 6 bases, there was a span of 9 bases. CDR1 and CDR2 from the germline V gene are LGHDT and YNNKEL (reference sequence). The CDR3 loop is CASSPRDSEAFF. In DNA form, the CDR3 reads TGTGCCAGCAGCCCCAGGGACTCTGAAGCTTTCTTT.

V gene TRBV27 combines with J gene TRBJ2-7, with D tentatively TRBD1 (5 bases). The germline V gene encodes CDR1 MNHEY and CDR2 SMNVEV (reference sequence). V gave up 6 bases and J gave up 3 bases, with 15 bases separating them. There are 14 residues in the CDR3. This chain's CDR3 is CASSPTASGYEQYF. For the CDR3, the DNA is TGTGCCAGCAGCCCGACAGCGTCAGGCTACGAGCAGTACTTC.

The rearrangement joins TRBV10-3 to TRBJ1-3, with D maybe TRBD1 (6 bases). This CDR3 is built from 12 residues. CDR1 is ENHRY and CDR2 is SYGVKD in the germline V gene. The CDR3 sequence: CAGGGLGNTIYF. Written as DNA, the CDR3 is TGTGCGGGGGGGGGCCTTGGAAACACCATATATTTT.

This clone showed up just once. In DNA form, the CDR3 reads TGTGCCAGCAGCTTTCGCCGGGGAACAACTAATGAAAAACTGTTTTTT. Protein: CASSFRRGTTNEKLFF. V is TRBV7-9 and J is TRBJ1-4; D ambiguous. Trimming removed 3 bases from V and 0 bases from J, with 11 bases in between. The CDR3 has 16 amino acids. CDR1 and CDR2 from the germline V gene are SEHNR and FQNEAQ (reference sequence).

The CDR3: CASSLAGASYNSPLHF. CDR3 DNA: TGTGCCAGCAGTTTAGCAGGGGCATCCTATAATTCACCCCTCCACTTT. The V gene is TRBV28, the J gene TRBJ1-6; weak D call: TRBD1 (6 bases). Per germline, CDR1 MDHEN and CDR2 SYDVKM. The length of the CDR3 is 16 residues. The V and J ends lost 2 bases and 1 base respectively, with 9 bases between them. Full variable domain (missing parts from reference TRBV28 and TRBJ1-6): DVKVTQSSRYLVKRTGEKVFLECVQDMDHENMFWYRQDPGLGLRLIYFSYDVKMKEKGDIPEGYSVSREKKERFSLILESASTNQTSMYLCASSLAGASYNSPLHFGNGTRLTVT.

The rearrangement uses TRBV7-9 and TRBJ1-3, with TRBD1 as a possible D gene (6 bases). Germline values: CDR1 SEHNR, CDR2 FQNEAQ (reference sequence). V lost 5 bases and J 3 bases, leaving 17 bases between the germline ends. The CDR3 loop spans 16 amino acids. In DNA form, the CDR3 reads TGTGCCAGCAGCGCCAAACAGGGATCTCTTGGAAACACCATATATTTT. Translating it yields CASSAKQGSLGNTIYF.

The chain recombines TRBV27 with TRBJ2-7, with 7 nucleotides matching TRBD1. V trimming: 7 bases; J trimming: 2 bases; junction bases outside the gene matches: 5. There are 13 residues in the CDR3. In germline, CDR1 is MNHEY, CDR2 SMNVEV (reference sequence). As DNA, the CDR3 is TGTGCCAGCAAAAGGGGGCAGGCCTACGAGCAGTACTTC. Its protein is CASKRGQAYEQYF.

V usage is TRBV19 and J usage is TRBJ1-2; D may be TRBD1 (6 bases). The V end was cut by 3 bases, the J end by 7 bases, with 9 bases between. Looked up from germline, CDR1 is LNHDA and CDR2 is SQIVND (reference sequence). The CDR3 loop spans 12 amino acids. CDR3 region: CASSISTGGYTF. In DNA, the CDR3 is TGTGCCAGTAGTATTTCGACAGGTGGCTACACCTTC.

The rearrangement uses TRBV7-6 and TRBJ2-7; D gene uncertain. Germline CDR1 and CDR2: SGHVS and FNYEAQ. V was pared by 3 bases and J by 4 bases, with 16 bases between. The CDR3 runs to 15 residues. The CDR3 coding sequence is TGTGCCAGCAGCTTGGGTCGAATGGGCCCTTACGAGCAGTACTTC. Translated: CASSLGRMGPYEQYF.